This entry describes one T cell receptor (beta chain). Its antigen is unidentified. This sample was included in a study of cytomegalovirus exposure and HLA in healthy donors. V lost 3 bases and J lost 1, with 10 bases in between. Germline V gives CDR1 SGHTA, CDR2 FQGTGA. This CDR3 comprises 14 residues. A multiplex PCR was run with 60 Vbeta primers and 13 Jbeta primers. The method was immunoSEQ multiplex PCR; TCRdb's version includes in-frame clones alone and lacks a portion of them. This table holds 50,000 to 65,000 clones, 75% found once. The study, taken as a whole, reports: HLA allele associations emerged for about 18,000 TCR beta sequences in a later analysis, at 0.05 false discovery rate. Per published accounts, TCR beta sequences correctly predicted the HLA-A and HLA-B alleles of most subjects.

The material sequenced was PBMCs. This clonotype was sampled from a middle-aged woman in good health and CMV-seropositive. The chain links TRBV7-3 to TRBJ2-7; D is perhaps TRBD2 (7 bases). The CDR3, as DNA: TGTGCCAGCAGCTTGGGAGGGGGTTCCTACGAGCAGTACTTC. Translated, it gives CASSLGGGSYEQYF.